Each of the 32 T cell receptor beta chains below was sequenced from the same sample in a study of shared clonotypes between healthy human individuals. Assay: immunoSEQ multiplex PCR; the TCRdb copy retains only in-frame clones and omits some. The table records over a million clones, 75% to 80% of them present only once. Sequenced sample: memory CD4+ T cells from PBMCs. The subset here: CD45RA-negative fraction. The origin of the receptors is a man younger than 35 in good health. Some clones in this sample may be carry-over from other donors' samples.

Here the CDR3 reads CAISESLGRVQNTEAFF. CDR3 bases: TGTGCCATCAGTGAGTCGCTGGGGAGGGTTCAGAACACTGAAGCTTTCTTT. The chain uses TRBV10-3 and TRBJ1-1; D is ambiguous. Germline V gene data show CDR1 as ENHRY and CDR2 as SYGVKD. V was clipped by 0 bases and J by 1 base, with 15 bases between them. This CDR3 comprises 17 residues.

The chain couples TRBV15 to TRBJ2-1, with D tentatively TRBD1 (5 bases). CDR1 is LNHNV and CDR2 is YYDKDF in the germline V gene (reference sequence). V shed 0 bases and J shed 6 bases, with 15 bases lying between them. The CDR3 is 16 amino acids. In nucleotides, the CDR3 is TGTGCCACCAGCAGAGATATAAGGGGATTGGGCAATGAGCAGTTCTTC. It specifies CATSRDIRGLGNEQFF.

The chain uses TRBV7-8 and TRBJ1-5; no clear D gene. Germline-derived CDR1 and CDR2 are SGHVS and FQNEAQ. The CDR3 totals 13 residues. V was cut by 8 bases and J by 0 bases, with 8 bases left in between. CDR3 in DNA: TGTGCCAGCGCGAGTGGTAGCAATCAGCCCCAGCATTTT. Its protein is CASASGSNQPQHF. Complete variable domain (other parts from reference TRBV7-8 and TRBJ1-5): GAGVSQSPRYKVAKRGQDVALRCDPISGHVSLFWYQQALGQGPEFLTYFQNEAQLDKSGLPSDRFFAERPEGSVSTLKIQRTQQEDSAVYLCASASGSNQPQHFGDGTRLSIL.

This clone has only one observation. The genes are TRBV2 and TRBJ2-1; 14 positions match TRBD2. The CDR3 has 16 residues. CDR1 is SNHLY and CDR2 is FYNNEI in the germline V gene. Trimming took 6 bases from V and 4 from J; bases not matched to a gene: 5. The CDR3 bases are TGTGCCAGCAGATGGGGACTAGCGGGAGAGTACAATGAGCAGTTCTTC. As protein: CASRWGLAGEYNEQFF.

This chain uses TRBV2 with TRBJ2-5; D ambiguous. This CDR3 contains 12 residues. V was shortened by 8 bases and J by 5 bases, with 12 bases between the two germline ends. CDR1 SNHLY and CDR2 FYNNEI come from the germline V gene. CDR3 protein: CASAAEWETQYF. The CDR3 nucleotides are TGTGCCAGCGCCGCAGAGTGGGAGACCCAGTACTTC.

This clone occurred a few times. The CDR3 sequence is CASSPQGAVHYGYTF. In nucleotides, the CDR3 is TGTGCCAGCAGCCCACAGGGAGCGGTTCACTATGGCTACACCTTC. The chain joins TRBV7-9 to TRBJ1-2, with D possibly matching TRBD1 (6 bases). Germline loops: CDR1 SEHNR, CDR2 FQNEAQ (reference sequence). This CDR3 has 15 amino acids. V lost 5 bases, J lost 3 bases, and 16 bases lay in between.

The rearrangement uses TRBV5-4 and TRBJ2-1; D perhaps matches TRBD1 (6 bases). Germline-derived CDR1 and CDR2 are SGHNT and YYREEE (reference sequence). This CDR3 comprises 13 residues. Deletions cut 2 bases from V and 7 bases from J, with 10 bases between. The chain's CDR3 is CASSLQGLNEQFF. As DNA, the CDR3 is TGTGCCAGCAGCTTACAGGGTCTAAATGAGCAGTTCTTC.

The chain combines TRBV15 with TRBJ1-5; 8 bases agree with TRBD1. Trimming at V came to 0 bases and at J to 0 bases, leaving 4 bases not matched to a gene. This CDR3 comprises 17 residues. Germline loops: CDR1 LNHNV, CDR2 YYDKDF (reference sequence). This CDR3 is CATSRDPTGDSNQPQHF. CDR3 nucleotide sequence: TGTGCCACCAGCAGAGATCCGACAGGGGATAGCAATCAGCCCCAGCATTTT.

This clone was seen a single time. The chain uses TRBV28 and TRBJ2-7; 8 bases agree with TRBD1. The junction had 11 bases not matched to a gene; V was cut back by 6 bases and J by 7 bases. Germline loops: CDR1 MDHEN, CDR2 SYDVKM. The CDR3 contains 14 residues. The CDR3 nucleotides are TGTGCCAGCAGCATAAGGACAGGGTTGGAAGAGCAGTACTTC. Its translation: CASSIRTGLEEQYF.

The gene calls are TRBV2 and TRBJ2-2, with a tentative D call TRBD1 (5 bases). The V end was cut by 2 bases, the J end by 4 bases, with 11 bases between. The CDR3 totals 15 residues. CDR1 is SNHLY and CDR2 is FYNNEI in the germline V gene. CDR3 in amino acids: CASSETTESTGELFF. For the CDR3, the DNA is TGTGCCAGCAGTGAAACGACAGAGAGCACCGGGGAGCTGTTTTTT.

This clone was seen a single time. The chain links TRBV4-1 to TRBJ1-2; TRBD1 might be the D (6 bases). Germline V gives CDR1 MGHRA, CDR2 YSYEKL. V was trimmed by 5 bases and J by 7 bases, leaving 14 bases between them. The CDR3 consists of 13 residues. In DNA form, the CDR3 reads TGCGCCAGCAGCTCCCAATCGACAGGTGGCTACACCTTC. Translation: CASSSQSTGGYTF.

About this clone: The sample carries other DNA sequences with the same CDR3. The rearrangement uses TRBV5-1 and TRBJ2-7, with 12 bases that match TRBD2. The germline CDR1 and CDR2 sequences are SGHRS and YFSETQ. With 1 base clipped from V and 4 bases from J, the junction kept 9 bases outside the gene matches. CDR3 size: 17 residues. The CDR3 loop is CASSLSMTSGSPYEQYF. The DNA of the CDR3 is TGCGCCAGCAGCTTGTCGATGACTAGCGGGAGCCCATACGAGCAGTACTTC.

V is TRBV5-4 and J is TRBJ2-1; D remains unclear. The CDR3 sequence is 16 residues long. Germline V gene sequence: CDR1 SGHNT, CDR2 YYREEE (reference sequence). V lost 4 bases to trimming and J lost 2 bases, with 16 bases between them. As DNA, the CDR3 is TGTGCCAGCAGCGCCTCCTCGGCGGTTACCTACAATGAGCAGTTCTTC. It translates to CASSASSAVTYNEQFF.

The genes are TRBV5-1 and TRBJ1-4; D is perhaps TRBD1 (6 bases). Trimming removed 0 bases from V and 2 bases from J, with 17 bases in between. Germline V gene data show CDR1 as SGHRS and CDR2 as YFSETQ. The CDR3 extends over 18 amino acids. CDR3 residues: CASSLGTGRAGTNEKLFF. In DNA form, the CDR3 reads TGCGCCAGCAGCTTGGGAACAGGGCGCGCGGGTACTAATGAAAAACTGTTTTTT.

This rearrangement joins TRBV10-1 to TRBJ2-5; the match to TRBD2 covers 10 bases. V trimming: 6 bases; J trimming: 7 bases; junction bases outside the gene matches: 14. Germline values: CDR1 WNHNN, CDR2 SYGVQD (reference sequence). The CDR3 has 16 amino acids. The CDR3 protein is CASSTGTSARGATQYF. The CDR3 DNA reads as TGCGCCAGCAGCACCGGGACTAGCGCCCGCGGGGCGACCCAGTACTTC.

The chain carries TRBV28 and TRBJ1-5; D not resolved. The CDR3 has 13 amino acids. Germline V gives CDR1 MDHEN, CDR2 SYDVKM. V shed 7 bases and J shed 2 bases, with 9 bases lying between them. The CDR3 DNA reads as TGTGCCAGCACCTCAAGCGGCAATCAGCCCCAGCATTTT. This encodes CASTSSGNQPQHF.

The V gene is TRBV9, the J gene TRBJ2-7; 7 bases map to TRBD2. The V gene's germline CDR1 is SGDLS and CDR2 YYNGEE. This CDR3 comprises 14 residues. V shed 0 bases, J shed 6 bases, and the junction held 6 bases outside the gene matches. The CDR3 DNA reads TGTGCCAGCAGCGTAGCCGGGGAGGGGCTCGAGCAGTACTTC. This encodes CASSVAGEGLEQYF.

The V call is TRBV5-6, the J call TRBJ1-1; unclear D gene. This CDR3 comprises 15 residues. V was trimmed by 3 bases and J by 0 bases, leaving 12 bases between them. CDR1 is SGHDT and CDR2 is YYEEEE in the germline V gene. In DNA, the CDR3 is TGTGCCAGCAGCTCGACGGGTTACATGAACACTGAAGCTTTCTTT. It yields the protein CASSSTGYMNTEAFF. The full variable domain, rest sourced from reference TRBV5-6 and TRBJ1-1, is DAGVTQSPTHLIKTRGQQVTLRCSPKSGHDTVSWYQQALGQGPQFIFQYYEEEERQRGNFPDRFSGHQFPNYSSELNVNALLLGDSALYLCASSSTGYMNTEAFFGQGTRLTVV.

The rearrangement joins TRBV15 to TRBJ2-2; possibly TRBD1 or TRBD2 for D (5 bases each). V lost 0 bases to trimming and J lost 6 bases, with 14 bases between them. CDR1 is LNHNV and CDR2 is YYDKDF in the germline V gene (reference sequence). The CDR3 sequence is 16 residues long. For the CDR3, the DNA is TGTGCCACCAGCAGAGATCCCCAGGTGGGGGCCGGGGAGCTGTTTTTT. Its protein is CATSRDPQVGAGELFF. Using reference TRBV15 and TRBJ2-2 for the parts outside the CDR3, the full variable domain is DAMVIQNPRYQVTQFGKPVTLSCSQTLNHNVMYWYQQKSSQAPKLLFHYYDKDFNNEADTPDNFQSRRPNTSFCFLDIRSPGLGDTAMYLCATSRDPQVGAGELFFGEGSRLTVL.

CDR3 region: CASSSAGSPYGYTF. The DNA of the CDR3 is TGTGCCAGCAGTTCGGCGGGCAGCCCCTATGGCTACACCTTC. The chain joins TRBV28 to TRBJ1-2; D not certain. Germline CDR1 is MDHEN and CDR2 is SYDVKM. The CDR3 extends over 14 amino acids. The V gene lost 4 bases and the J gene lost 4 bases, with 13 bases spanning the gap.

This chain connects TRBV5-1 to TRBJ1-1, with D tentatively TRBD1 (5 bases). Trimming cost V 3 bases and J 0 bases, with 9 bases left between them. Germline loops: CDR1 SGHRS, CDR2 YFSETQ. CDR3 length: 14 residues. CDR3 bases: TGCGCCAGCAGCTGGGGGGACCTGAACACTGAAGCTTTCTTT. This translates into CASSWGDLNTEAFF.

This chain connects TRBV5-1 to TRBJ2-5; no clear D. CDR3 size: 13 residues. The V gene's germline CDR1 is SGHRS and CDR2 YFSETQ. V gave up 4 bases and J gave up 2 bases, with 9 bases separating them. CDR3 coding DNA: TGCGCCAGCAGCCTAATCGATCAAGAGACCCAGTACTTC. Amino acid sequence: CASSLIDQETQYF.

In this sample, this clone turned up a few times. DNA for the CDR3: TGTGCCAGCAGCCCGGACCCGAATTTTCATGAGCAGTTCTTC. Translating it yields CASSPDPNFHEQFF. The chain combines TRBV11-3 with TRBJ2-1; D unresolved. The CDR3 contains 14 residues. V shed 5 bases and J shed 8 bases, with 16 bases lying between them. CDR1 SGHNT and CDR2 YENEEA come from the germline V gene.

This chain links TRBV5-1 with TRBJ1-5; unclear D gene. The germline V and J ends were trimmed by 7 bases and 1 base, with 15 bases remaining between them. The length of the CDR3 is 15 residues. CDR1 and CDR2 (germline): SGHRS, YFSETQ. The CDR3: CASVELTSSNQPQHF. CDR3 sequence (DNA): TGCGCCAGCGTAGAGTTGACTTCAAGCAATCAGCCCCAGCATTTT.

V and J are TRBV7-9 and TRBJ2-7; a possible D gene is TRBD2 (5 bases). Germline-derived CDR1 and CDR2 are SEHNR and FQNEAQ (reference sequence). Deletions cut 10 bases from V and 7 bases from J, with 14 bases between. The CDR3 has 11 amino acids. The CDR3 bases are TGTGCCATCGGCCGCCCGGGGGAGCAGTACTTC. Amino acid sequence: CAIGRPGEQYF.

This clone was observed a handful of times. The CDR3 DNA reads TGTGCCAGCAGCTTAACTAGCGGGAGCGAGCAGTACTTC. Translating it yields CASSLTSGSEQYF. J is TRBJ2-7 and V is TRBV7-2; 11 bases are shared with TRBD2. This CDR3 is built from 13 residues. Germline values: CDR1 SGHTA, CDR2 FQGNSA. With V trimmed by 2 bases and J by 6 bases, 0 bases remained unmatched.

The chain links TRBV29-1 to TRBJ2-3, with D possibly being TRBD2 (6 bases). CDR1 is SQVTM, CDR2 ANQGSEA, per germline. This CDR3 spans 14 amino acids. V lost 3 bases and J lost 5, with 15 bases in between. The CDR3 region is CSVDGGIRGDTQYF. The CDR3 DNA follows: TGCAGCGTTGATGGGGGGATAAGGGGAGATACGCAGTATTTT.

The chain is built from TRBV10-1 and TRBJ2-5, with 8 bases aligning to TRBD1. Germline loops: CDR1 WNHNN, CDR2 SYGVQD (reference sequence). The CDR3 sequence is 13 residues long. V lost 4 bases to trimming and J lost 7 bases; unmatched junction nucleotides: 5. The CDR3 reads CASSGGTGGTQYF. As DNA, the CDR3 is TGCGCCAGCAGTGGCGGGACAGGTGGGACCCAGTACTTC.

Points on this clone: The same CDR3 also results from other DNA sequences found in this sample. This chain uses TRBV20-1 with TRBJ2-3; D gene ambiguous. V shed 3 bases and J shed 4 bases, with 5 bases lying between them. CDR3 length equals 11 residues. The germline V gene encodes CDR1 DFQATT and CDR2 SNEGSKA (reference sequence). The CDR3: CSASLADTQYF. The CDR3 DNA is TGCAGTGCTAGCCTAGCAGATACGCAGTATTTT.

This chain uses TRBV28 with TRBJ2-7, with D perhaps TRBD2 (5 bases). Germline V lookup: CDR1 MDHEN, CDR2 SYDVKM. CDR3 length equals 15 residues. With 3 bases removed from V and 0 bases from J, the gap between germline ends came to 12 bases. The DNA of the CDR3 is TGTGCCAGCAGTTTCGGGCGGGCTAGCTCCTACGAGCAGTACTTC. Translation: CASSFGRASSYEQYF.

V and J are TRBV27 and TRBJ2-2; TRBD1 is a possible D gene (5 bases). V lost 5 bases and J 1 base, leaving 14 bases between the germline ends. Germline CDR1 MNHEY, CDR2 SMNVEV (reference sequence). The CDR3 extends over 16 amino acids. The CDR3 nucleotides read TGTGCCAGCAGTCCCTCGGCAGGGCTGAACACCGGGGAGCTGTTTTTT. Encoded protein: CASSPSAGLNTGELFF.

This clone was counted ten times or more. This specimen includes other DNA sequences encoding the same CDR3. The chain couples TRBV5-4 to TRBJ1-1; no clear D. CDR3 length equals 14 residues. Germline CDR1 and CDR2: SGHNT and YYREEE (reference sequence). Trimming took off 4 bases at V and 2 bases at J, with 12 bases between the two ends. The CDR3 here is CASSLGLSNTEAFF. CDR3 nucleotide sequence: TGTGCCAGCAGCCTGGGCTTGAGTAACACTGAAGCTTTCTTT.